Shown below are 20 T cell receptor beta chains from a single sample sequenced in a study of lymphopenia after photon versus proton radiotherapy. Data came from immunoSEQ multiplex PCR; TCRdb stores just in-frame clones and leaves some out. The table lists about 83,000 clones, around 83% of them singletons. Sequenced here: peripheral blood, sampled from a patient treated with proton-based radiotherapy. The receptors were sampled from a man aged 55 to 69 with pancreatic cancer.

The CDR3 region is CASSPGSYEQYF. In nucleotides, the CDR3 is TGTGCCAGCAGTCCCGGGTCCTACGAGCAGTACTTC. The rearrangement links TRBV7-2 to TRBJ2-7; no reliable D call. The CDR3 spans 12 residues. Trimming took 6 bases from V and 1 from J, leaving 7 bases between them. Germline V gene sequence: CDR1 SGHTA, CDR2 FQGNSA.

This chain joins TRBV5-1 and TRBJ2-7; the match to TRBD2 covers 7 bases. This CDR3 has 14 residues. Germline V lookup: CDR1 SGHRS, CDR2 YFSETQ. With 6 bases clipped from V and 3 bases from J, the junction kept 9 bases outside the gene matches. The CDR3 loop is CASTPVSSGYEQYF. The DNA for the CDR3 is TGCGCCAGCACCCCAGTGTCTAGCGGCTACGAGCAGTACTTC.

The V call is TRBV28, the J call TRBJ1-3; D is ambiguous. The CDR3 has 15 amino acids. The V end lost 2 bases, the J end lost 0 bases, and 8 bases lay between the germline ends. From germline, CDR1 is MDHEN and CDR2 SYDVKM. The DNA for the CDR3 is TGTGCCAGCAGTTTACAGCCCCTCTCTGGAAACACCATATATTTT. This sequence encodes CASSLQPLSGNTIYF.

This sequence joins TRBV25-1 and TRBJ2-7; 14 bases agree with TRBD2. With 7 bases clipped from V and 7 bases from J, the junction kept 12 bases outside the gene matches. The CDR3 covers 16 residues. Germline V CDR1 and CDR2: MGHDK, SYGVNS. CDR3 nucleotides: TGTGCCAGCAACTTCTCGGGACTAGCGGGAGTATGGGAGCAGTACTTC. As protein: CASNFSGLAGVWEQYF.

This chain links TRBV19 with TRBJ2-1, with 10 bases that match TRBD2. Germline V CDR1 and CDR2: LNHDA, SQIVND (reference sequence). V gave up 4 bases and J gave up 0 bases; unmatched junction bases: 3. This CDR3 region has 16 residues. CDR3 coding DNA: TGTGCCAGTAGTACGGGGACTAGCGTCTCCTACAATGAGCAGTTCTTC. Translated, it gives CASSTGTSVSYNEQFF.

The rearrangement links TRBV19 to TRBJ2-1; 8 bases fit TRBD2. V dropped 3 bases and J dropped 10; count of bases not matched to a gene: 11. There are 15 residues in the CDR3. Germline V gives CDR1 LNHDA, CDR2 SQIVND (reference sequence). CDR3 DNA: TGTGCCAGTAGTATCCTAGCGGGTGAGGTGAGGGAGCAGTTCTTC. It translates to CASSILAGEVREQFF.

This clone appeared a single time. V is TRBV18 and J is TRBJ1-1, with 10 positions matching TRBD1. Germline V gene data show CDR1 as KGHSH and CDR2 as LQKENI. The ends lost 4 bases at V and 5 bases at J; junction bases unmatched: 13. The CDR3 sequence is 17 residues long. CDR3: CASSRLRDRGPGTEAFF. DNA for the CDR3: TGTGCCAGCTCACGCCTCCGGGACAGGGGCCCGGGAACTGAAGCTTTCTTT.

CDR3 sequence reads: CASSVTTSGYEQYF. The CDR3, as DNA: TGTGCCAGCAGCGTAACGACTAGCGGCTACGAGCAGTACTTC. This chain joins TRBV9 and TRBJ2-7, with 9 nucleotides matching TRBD2. CDR1 SGDLS and CDR2 YYNGEE come from the germline V gene. The CDR3 sequence is 14 residues long. V gave up 1 base and J gave up 3 bases; unmatched junction bases: 2. Full variable domain (outside the CDR3, taken from reference TRBV9 and TRBJ2-7): DSGVTQTPKHLITATGQRVTLRCSPRSGDLSVYWYQQSLDQGLQFLIQYYNGEERAKGNILERFSAQQFPDLHSELNLSSLELGDSALYFCASSVTTSGYEQYFGPGTRLTVT.

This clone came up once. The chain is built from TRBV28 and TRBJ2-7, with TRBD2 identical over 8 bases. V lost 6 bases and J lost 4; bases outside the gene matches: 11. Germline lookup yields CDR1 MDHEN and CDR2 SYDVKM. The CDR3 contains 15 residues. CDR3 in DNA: TGTGCCAGCAGAATAGCGGGACCTGCTAAGTACGAGCAGTACTTC. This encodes CASRIAGPAKYEQYF.

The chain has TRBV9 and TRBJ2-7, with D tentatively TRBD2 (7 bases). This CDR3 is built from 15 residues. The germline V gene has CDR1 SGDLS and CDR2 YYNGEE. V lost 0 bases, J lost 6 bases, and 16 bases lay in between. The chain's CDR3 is CASSVAETGGSEQYF. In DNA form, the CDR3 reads TGTGCCAGCAGCGTAGCAGAGACGGGGGGCTCCGAGCAGTACTTC.

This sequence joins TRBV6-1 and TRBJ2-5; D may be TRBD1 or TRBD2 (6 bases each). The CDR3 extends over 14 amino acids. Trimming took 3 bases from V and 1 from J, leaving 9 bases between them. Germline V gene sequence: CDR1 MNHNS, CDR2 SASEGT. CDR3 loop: CASSESGAQETQYF. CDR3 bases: TGTGCCAGCAGTGAGTCGGGGGCCCAAGAGACCCAGTACTTC.

Here the CDR3 DNA reads TGTGCCAGCAGCTTAGTAGAACAGAACAATCAGCCCCAGCATTTT. Residues: CASSLVEQNNQPQHF. The chain joins TRBV11-3 to TRBJ1-5; D call uncertain. V lost 1 base to trimming and J lost 3 bases, with 10 bases between them. The CDR3 totals 15 residues. CDR1 is SGHNT and CDR2 is YENEEA in the germline V gene.

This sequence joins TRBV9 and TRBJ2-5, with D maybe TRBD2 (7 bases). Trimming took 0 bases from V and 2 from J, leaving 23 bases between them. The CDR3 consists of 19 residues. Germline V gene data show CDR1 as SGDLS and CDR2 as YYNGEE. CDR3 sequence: CASSVGRGASRNKQETQYF. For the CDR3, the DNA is TGTGCCAGCAGCGTAGGCCGGGGGGCTAGCAGAAACAAACAAGAGACCCAGTACTTC. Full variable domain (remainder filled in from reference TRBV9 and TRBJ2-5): DSGVTQTPKHLITATGQRVTLRCSPRSGDLSVYWYQQSLDQGLQFLIQYYNGEERAKGNILERFSAQQFPDLHSELNLSSLELGDSALYFCASSVGRGASRNKQETQYFGPGTRLLVL.

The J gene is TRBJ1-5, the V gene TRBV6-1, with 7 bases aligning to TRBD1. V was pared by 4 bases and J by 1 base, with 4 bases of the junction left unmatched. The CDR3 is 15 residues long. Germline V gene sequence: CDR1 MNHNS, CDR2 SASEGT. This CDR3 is CASSVDRVSNQPQHF. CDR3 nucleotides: TGTGCCAGCAGTGTCGACAGGGTAAGCAATCAGCCCCAGCATTTT.

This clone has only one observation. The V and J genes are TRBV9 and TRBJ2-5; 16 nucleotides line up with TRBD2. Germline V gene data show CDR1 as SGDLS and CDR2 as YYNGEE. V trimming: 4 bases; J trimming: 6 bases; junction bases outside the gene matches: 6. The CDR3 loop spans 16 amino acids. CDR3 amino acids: CASSPGLAGGGKTQYF. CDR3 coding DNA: TGTGCCAGCAGCCCGGGACTAGCGGGAGGGGGCAAGACCCAGTACTTC.

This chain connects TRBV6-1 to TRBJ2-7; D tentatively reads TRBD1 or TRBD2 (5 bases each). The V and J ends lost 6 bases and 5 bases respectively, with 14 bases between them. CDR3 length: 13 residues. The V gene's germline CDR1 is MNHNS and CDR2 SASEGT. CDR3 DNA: TGTGCCAGCAGGGCACCGGGACCGAACGAGCAGTACTTC. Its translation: CASRAPGPNEQYF.

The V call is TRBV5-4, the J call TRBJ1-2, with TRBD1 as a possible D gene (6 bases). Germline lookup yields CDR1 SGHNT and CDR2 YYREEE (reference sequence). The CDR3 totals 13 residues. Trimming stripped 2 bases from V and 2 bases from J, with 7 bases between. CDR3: CASSFQGNYGYTF. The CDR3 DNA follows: TGTGCCAGCAGCTTCCAGGGGAACTATGGCTACACCTTC.

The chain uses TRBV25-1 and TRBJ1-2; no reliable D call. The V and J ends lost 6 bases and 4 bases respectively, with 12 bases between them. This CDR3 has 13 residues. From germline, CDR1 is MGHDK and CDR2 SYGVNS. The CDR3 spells CASRGSGGYGYTF. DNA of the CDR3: TGTGCCAGCAGGGGGAGTGGAGGCTATGGCTACACCTTC.

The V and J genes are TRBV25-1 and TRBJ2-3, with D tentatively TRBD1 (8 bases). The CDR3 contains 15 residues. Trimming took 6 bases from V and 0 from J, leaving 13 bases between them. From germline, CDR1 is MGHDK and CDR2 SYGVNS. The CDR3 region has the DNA TGTGCCAGCAGCACAGGGGGGGAAAGCACAGATACGCAGTATTTT. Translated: CASSTGGESTDTQYF. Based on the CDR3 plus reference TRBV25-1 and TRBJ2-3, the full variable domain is EADIYQTPRYLVIGTGKKITLECSQTMGHDKMYWYQQDPGMELHLIHYSYGVNSTEKGDLSSESTVSRIRTEHFPLTLESARPSHTSQYLCASSTGGESTDTQYFGPGTRLTVL.

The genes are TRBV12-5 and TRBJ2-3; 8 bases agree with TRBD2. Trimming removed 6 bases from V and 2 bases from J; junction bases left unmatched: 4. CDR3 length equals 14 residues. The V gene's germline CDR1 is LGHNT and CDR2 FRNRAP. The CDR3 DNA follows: TGTGCTAGTGGGAGCGGGAGAACCACAGATACGCAGTATTTT. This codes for CASGSGRTTDTQYF.